One and the same sample provided the 21 T cell receptor beta chains below, sequenced in a study of T-cell reconstitution after alpha-beta-depleted transplantation in children. Study-wide findings and caveats: Once a year had passed after transplant, T-cell counts and diversity came mostly from newly produced T cells.

For these receptors, no antigen is known. The authors prepared the TCRbeta library with unique molecular identifiers. TCRdb re-called the PCR reads through MiXCR, storing one row per CDR3 protein. The table has 330,000 or so distinct CDR3 sequences, almost 8% seen once. Sequencing was performed on peripheral blood, taken 360 days after TCRalphabeta/CD19-depleted stem cell transplant. The receptors shown here come from a female patient between 2 and 15 years old who had a stem cell transplant for Fanconi anemia, so the T cells may come from the graft donor.

This clonotype was found a few times. The rearrangement uses TRBV28 and TRBJ1-5, with D perhaps matching TRBD1 (6 bases). From germline, CDR1 is MDHEN and CDR2 SYDVKM. CDR3 length: 17 amino acids. Trimming shortened V by 7 bases and J by 3 bases, and 22 bases separated the two germline ends. The DNA for the CDR3 is TGTGCCAGCATTGCCAGGGGCCTATCCGCTCTCAATCAGCCCCAGCATTTT. It translates to CASIARGLSALNQPQHF.

This clonotype was seen more than once but under ten times. V and J are TRBV7-6 and TRBJ2-2; the D gene is possibly TRBD2 (6 bases). V lost 5 bases and J 7 bases, leaving 8 bases between the germline ends. The CDR3 is 12 residues long. Germline loops: CDR1 SGHVS, CDR2 FNYEAQ. The CDR3 DNA reads as TGTGCCAGCAGCACCGGGGGCGGGGAGCTGTTTTTT. It translates to CASSTGGGELFF.

This clonotype was recorded many times. CDR3 coding DNA: TGCAGTGCTAGATTTGTGGGAGGGCTATATGGTGAGCAGTTCTTC. Protein product: CSARFVGGLYGEQFF. V and J are TRBV20-1 and TRBJ2-1; 7 bases align to TRBD2. The trim removed 2 bases at V and 9 bases at J, leaving 13 bases unmatched. Per the germline V gene, CDR1 is DFQATT and CDR2 is SNEGSKA (reference sequence). The CDR3 consists of 15 residues.

This clonotype was observed at least ten times. The chain links TRBV10-3 to TRBJ2-6; D is unresolved. The CDR3 totals 15 residues. V gave up 5 bases and J gave up 0 bases, with 8 bases separating them. Germline V CDR1 and CDR2: ENHRY, SYGVKD. This CDR3 reads CAISFTSSGANVLTF. CDR3 nucleotides: TGTGCCATCAGTTTCACCAGCTCTGGGGCCAACGTCCTGACTTTC.

This clonotype was recorded at least ten times. V and J are TRBV7-9 and TRBJ2-3; perhaps TRBD2 as D (6 bases). Germline CDR1 and CDR2: SEHNR and FQNEAQ (reference sequence). V dropped 3 bases and J dropped 4 bases, with 11 bases sitting between them. CDR3 length: 14 amino acids. In DNA form, the CDR3 reads TGTGCCAGCAGCTTCAGGGACTGGTCAGATACGCAGTATTTT. It codes for CASSFRDWSDTQYF.

This chain uses TRBV5-6 with TRBJ2-6; D not resolved. The CDR3 loop spans 16 amino acids. V lost 0 bases to trimming and J lost 5 bases, with 12 bases between them. The germline CDR1 and CDR2 sequences are SGHDT and YYEEEE. The CDR3 sequence: CASSLGTKGWANVLTF. DNA for the CDR3: TGTGCCAGCAGCTTGGGTACAAAGGGCTGGGCCAACGTCCTGACTTTC.

V is TRBV5-6 and J is TRBJ2-3; D gene uncertain. CDR1 is SGHDT, CDR2 YYEEEE, per germline. The CDR3 covers 16 residues. The ends were cut back, 2 bases at V and 6 bases at J, with 19 bases in the middle. CDR3 loop: CASSFQDPGYTDTQYF. CDR3 in DNA: TGTGCCAGCAGCTTTCAGGATCCCGGATACACGGATACGCAGTATTTT.

The V gene is TRBV9, the J gene TRBJ2-4; TRBD1 matches at 9 bases. The trim removed 0 bases at V and 4 bases at J, leaving 2 bases unmatched. This CDR3 is 15 amino acids long. Germline CDR1 reads SGDLS; CDR2 reads YYNGEE. The CDR3 is CASSVDGQGKNIQYF. As DNA, the CDR3 is TGTGCCAGCAGCGTAGATGGACAGGGGAAAAACATTCAGTACTTC.

This clonotype was detected ten times or more. The V gene is TRBV7-3, the J gene TRBJ1-1; 8 bases are a match to TRBD1. The germline CDR1 and CDR2 sequences are SGHTA and FQGTGA. The CDR3 is made up of 13 amino acids. V lost 9 bases to trimming and J lost 5 bases; unmatched junction nucleotides: 8. The chain's CDR3 is CASRQGMETEAFF. CDR3 DNA: TGTGCCAGTCGACAGGGGATGGAGACTGAAGCTTTCTTT.

The J gene is TRBJ1-1, the V gene TRBV27; D perhaps matches TRBD1 (5 bases). This CDR3 is built from 13 residues. Trimming shortened V by 2 bases and J by 10 bases, and 14 bases separated the two germline ends. Germline CDR1 MNHEY, CDR2 SMNVEV (reference sequence). The CDR3 protein is CASSLRGGFAAFF. CDR3 DNA: TGTGCCAGCAGTTTAAGGGGCGGTTTTGCAGCTTTCTTT.

Only a few counts were recorded for this clonotype. The gene calls are TRBV3-1 and TRBJ1-2; D may be TRBD1 (5 bases). V was trimmed by 2 bases and J by 1 base, leaving 17 bases between them. CDR1 is LGHDT and CDR2 is YNNKEL in the germline V gene (reference sequence). The length of the CDR3 is 17 residues. The CDR3 sequence: CASSQYGGRGGNYGYTF. The CDR3 bases are TGTGCCAGCAGCCAATATGGGGGAAGGGGTGGTAACTATGGCTACACCTTC.

This clonotype was seen at least ten times. CDR3: CASSLGPGGRNNEQFF. The DNA for the CDR3 is TGTGCCAGCAGCTTAGGCCCAGGGGGCAGGAACAATGAGCAGTTCTTC. V is TRBV7-6 and J is TRBJ2-1; 8 nucleotides agree with TRBD1. This CDR3 comprises 16 residues. Germline V CDR1 and CDR2: SGHVS, FNYEAQ. With 1 base clipped from V and 5 bases from J, the junction kept 7 bases outside the gene matches.

At least ten counts were recorded for this clonotype. The chain is built from TRBV29-1 and TRBJ1-1, with TRBD1 matching over 10 bases. Trimming took 6 bases from V and 1 from J; bases not matched to a gene: 5. CDR3 length: 14 residues. Germline V lookup: CDR1 SQVTM, CDR2 ANQGSEA. CDR3 DNA: TGCAGCGTCCGACAGGGGGCTAGGAACACTGAAGCTTTCTTT. Its protein is CSVRQGARNTEAFF.

The sample holds a few counts of this clonotype. This sequence joins TRBV5-4 and TRBJ2-7, with D perhaps matching TRBD1 (6 bases). CDR1 and CDR2 (germline): SGHNT, YYREEE (reference sequence). Trimming shortened V by 2 bases and J by 3 bases, and 12 bases separated the two germline ends. CDR3 size: 14 residues. The CDR3 spells CASSLQGRLYEQYF. The CDR3 DNA is TGTGCCAGCAGCTTACAGGGCAGACTCTACGAGCAGTACTTC.

This clonotype has just a few counts. CDR3 in amino acids: CATSRDEAGMRQETQYF. CDR3 coding DNA: TGTGCCACCAGCAGAGATGAGGCGGGGATGAGACAAGAGACCCAGTACTTC. V and J are TRBV15 and TRBJ2-5, with D perhaps matching TRBD2 (6 bases). Germline V gives CDR1 LNHNV, CDR2 YYDKDF (reference sequence). Trimming left V 0 bases short and J 2 bases short, with 16 bases between. This CDR3 is built from 17 residues.

This clonotype was seen many times. The chain employs TRBV20-1 and TRBJ2-5, with D uncertain. The V end was cut by 6 bases, the J end by 4 bases, with 9 bases between. The CDR3 runs 11 residues. Germline CDR1 DFQATT, CDR2 SNEGSKA (reference sequence). The CDR3 is CSAELVETQYF. Here the CDR3 DNA reads TGCAGTGCCGAACTCGTAGAGACCCAGTACTTC.

The chain carries TRBV30 and TRBJ2-5, with D unresolved. Germline V lookup: CDR1 GTSNPN, CDR2 SVGIG (reference sequence). V was pared by 1 base and J by 4 bases, with 10 bases between. The CDR3 contains 13 residues. As DNA, the CDR3 is TGTGCCTGGAGTGCGGCGGAAGGAGAGACCCAGTACTTC. Translation: CAWSAAEGETQYF.

J is TRBJ1-2 and V is TRBV5-1, with D maybe TRBD1 (5 bases). CDR1 and CDR2 from the germline V gene are SGHRS and YFSETQ. Trimming shortened V by 4 bases and J by 3 bases, and 16 bases separated the two germline ends. The CDR3 spans 15 residues. CDR3 nucleotides: TGCGCCAGCAGCCTCACCTCGGGGGGGGACTATGGCTACACCTTC. Amino acid sequence: CASSLTSGGDYGYTF.

This clonotype was detected ten times or more. The rearrangement joins TRBV28 to TRBJ2-1; D is undetermined. The CDR3 length is 12 residues. Deletions cut 5 bases from V and 7 bases from J, with 9 bases between. CDR1 and CDR2 from the germline V gene are MDHEN and SYDVKM. CDR3 amino acids: CASSLSSNEQFF. For the CDR3, the DNA is TGTGCCAGCAGTCTTAGTAGTAATGAGCAGTTCTTC.

The chain joins TRBV20-1 to TRBJ2-7; TRBD1 is a possible D gene (5 bases). From germline, CDR1 is DFQATT and CDR2 SNEGSKA (reference sequence). V was shortened by 5 bases and J by 1 base, with 15 bases between the two germline ends. CDR3 length: 14 residues. CDR3: CSAYEVGQSYEQYF. CDR3 nucleotides: TGCAGTGCTTACGAGGTGGGGCAGTCCTACGAGCAGTACTTC.

This clonotype has a count of ten or more. The chain combines TRBV5-1 with TRBJ2-1; 11 nucleotides agree with TRBD2. V dropped 4 bases and J dropped 5; count of bases not matched to a gene: 2. The CDR3 sequence is 14 residues long. From germline, CDR1 is SGHRS and CDR2 YFSETQ. DNA for the CDR3: TGCGCCAGCAGCAGACTAGCGGGACACAATGAGCAGTTCTTC. It specifies CASSRLAGHNEQFF.